A single sample is the source of the 19 T cell receptor beta chains below, sequenced in a study of blood T cells in healthy people across ages. Together with a sample-barcoded 5' primer, a J-beta primer mix was included in a second PCR lasting roughly 6 to 12 cycles. Using its own MiXCR run on the 5' RACE reads, TCRdb lists one record per CDR3 protein. Among about 900,000 distinct CDR3 sequences, under 80% were seen once, and the ten largest hold 25% to 35%. Sequencing was carried out using blood. The source is a young man in good health.

The rearrangement uses TRBV11-2 and TRBJ2-3; no clear D. Trimming shortened V by 1 base and J by 5 bases, and 10 bases separated the two germline ends. Looked up from germline, CDR1 is SGHAT and CDR2 is FQNNGV. This CDR3 region has 14 residues. The CDR3 reads CASSLVAAGDTQYF. The CDR3, as DNA: TGTGCCAGCAGCTTAGTTGCGGCCGGAGATACGCAGTATTTT.

This clonotype was seen only once. The chain employs TRBV4-2 and TRBJ2-7; 7 positions agree with TRBD2. This CDR3 contains 15 residues. The germline CDR1 and CDR2 sequences are LGHNA and YNFKEQ. With V trimmed by 2 bases and J by 0 bases, 4 bases remained unmatched. The CDR3 DNA sequence: TGTGCCAGCAGCCAAAGGCGGGGGAGCTCCTACGAGCAGTACTTC. Translation: CASSQRRGSSYEQYF.

The V call is TRBV20-1, the J call TRBJ2-7; D is uncertain. V was cut by 4 bases and J by 1 base, with 11 bases left in between. This CDR3 has 13 residues. The germline V gene has CDR1 DFQATT and CDR2 SNEGSKA (reference sequence). CDR3 protein: CSATGPQSYEQYF. Here the CDR3 DNA reads TGCAGTGCTACCGGACCGCAGTCCTACGAGCAGTACTTC.

The chain employs TRBV27 and TRBJ2-4; no clear D. Germline V gene lookup returns CDR1 MNHEY and CDR2 SMNVEV (reference sequence). The CDR3 loop spans 14 amino acids. Trimming left V 8 bases short and J 6 bases short, with 17 bases between. CDR3 region: CASGLGGQPNIQYF. The CDR3 DNA is TGTGCCAGCGGATTGGGTGGCCAGCCAAACATTCAGTACTTC.

The V gene is TRBV7-9, the J gene TRBJ2-1; 7 bases agree with TRBD2. The germline V gene has CDR1 SEHNR and CDR2 FQNEAQ (reference sequence). This CDR3 is 12 amino acids long. V lost 5 bases and J lost 7; bases outside the gene matches: 2. The CDR3: CASSIGGNEQFF. The CDR3 DNA sequence: TGTGCCAGCAGCATCGGGGGGAATGAGCAGTTCTTC.

This clonotype was found once. The genes are TRBV11-1 and TRBJ2-1, with TRBD1 matching 9 bases. J gave up 4 bases and V 1 base, and 8 bases lay outside the gene matches. Germline CDR1 reads SGHAT; CDR2 reads FQDESV (reference sequence). The CDR3 totals 17 residues. The CDR3 loop is CASSLDYEDRGYNEQFF. The CDR3 DNA follows: TGTGCCAGCAGCTTAGACTATGAGGACAGGGGTTACAATGAGCAGTTCTTC.

Comments on this clonotype: One junction end disagrees with the germline gene, perhaps due to a read error. The chain recombines TRBV6-6 with TRBJ2-1; D unresolved. This CDR3 has 16 residues. Germline CDR1 is MNHNY and CDR2 is SVGAGI (reference sequence). The CDR3 loop reads CASSYSTTGSYNVQFF. Here the CDR3 DNA reads TGTGCCAGCAGTTACTCGACAACCGGCTCCTACAATGTGCAGTTCTTC.

The table lists this clonotype with a few counts. This sequence joins TRBV7-2 and TRBJ2-1; D not resolved. Germline V lookup: CDR1 SGHTA, CDR2 FQGNSA. The CDR3 contains 14 residues. With 5 bases removed from V and 7 bases from J, the gap between germline ends came to 15 bases. As DNA, the CDR3 is TGTGCCAGCAGCGTAGGAGCGCAGGCGAATGAGCAGTTCTTC. It yields the protein CASSVGAQANEQFF.

This clonotype has just a few counts. The chain is built from TRBV7-9 and TRBJ2-7; D is perhaps TRBD2 (6 bases). V gave up 4 bases and J gave up 5 bases, with 18 bases separating them. Germline CDR1 reads SEHNR; CDR2 reads FQNEAQ (reference sequence). The CDR3 length is 15 residues. The DNA of the CDR3 is TGTGCCAGCAGCTCAGGTTCGACTAGTATTGACGAGCAGTACTTC. It specifies CASSSGSTSIDEQYF.

The chain has TRBV25-1 and TRBJ1-1; no clear D. The ends were cut back, 4 bases at V and 0 bases at J, with 12 bases in the middle. The germline CDR1 and CDR2 sequences are MGHDK and SYGVNS. The CDR3 sequence is 15 residues long. The CDR3 coding sequence is TGTGCCAGCAGTGTAATGTCAGGCCTGAACACTGAAGCTTTCTTT. It specifies CASSVMSGLNTEAFF.

This chain joins TRBV20-1 and TRBJ2-5; no clear D. Trimming shortened V by 3 bases and J by 11 bases, and 16 bases separated the two germline ends. CDR3 length equals 12 residues. Germline CDR1 reads DFQATT; CDR2 reads SNEGSKA (reference sequence). For the CDR3, the DNA is TGCAGTGCTAGTATCTCCATGGCTGAGCAGTACTTC. Its protein product is CSASISMAEQYF.

The rearrangement links TRBV10-3 to TRBJ2-3; 8 nucleotides match TRBD2. The V segment lost 11 bases and the J segment 8 bases; nucleotides outside the gene matches: 12. CDR1 and CDR2 from the germline V gene are ENHRY and SYGVKD. The CDR3 spans 13 residues. CDR3 sequence (DNA): TGTGCCGCCGGGGGCGGGGGGTATGCTACGCAGTATTTT. This codes for CAAGGGGYATQYF.

This rearrangement joins TRBV29-1 to TRBJ1-2; 8 bases match TRBD1. Germline V gene sequence: CDR1 SQVTM, CDR2 ANQGSEA. The CDR3 runs to 14 residues. Trimming removed 6 bases from V and 4 bases from J; junction bases left unmatched: 10. The CDR3 spells CSVALTGVGYGYTF. The CDR3 coding sequence is TGCAGCGTCGCCCTGACAGGGGTTGGCTATGGCTACACCTTC. Full variable domain (outside the CDR3, taken from reference TRBV29-1 and TRBJ1-2): SAVISQKPSRDICQRGTSLTIQCQVDSQVTMMFWYRQQPGQSLTLIATANQGSEATYESGFVIDKFPISRPNLTFSTLTVSNMSPEDSSIYLCSVALTGVGYGYTFGSGTRLTVV.

This clonotype occurred once. The rearrangement joins TRBV7-9 to TRBJ1-4; D gene ambiguous. This CDR3 spans 14 amino acids. From germline, CDR1 is SEHNR and CDR2 FQNEAQ (reference sequence). V lost 2 bases and J lost 0, with 4 bases in between. CDR3 nucleotide sequence: TGTGCCAGCAGCTTAAAAGCAACTAATGAAAAACTGTTTTTT. This encodes CASSLKATNEKLFF.

This clonotype was detected a few times. V and J are TRBV20-1 and TRBJ2-5, with a possible D match to TRBD2 (7 bases). The V end was cut by 3 bases, the J end by 5 bases, with 13 bases between. CDR3 length: 13 amino acids. Per the germline V gene, CDR1 is DFQATT and CDR2 is SNEGSKA (reference sequence). This CDR3 reads CSASGGGTETQYF. CDR3 DNA sequence: TGCAGTGCTAGCGGCGGGGGCACCGAGACCCAGTACTTC.

The sample holds a few counts of this clonotype. The chain is built from TRBV7-2 and TRBJ2-3; D gene ambiguous. CDR1 is SGHTA, CDR2 FQGNSA, per germline. Trimming stripped 0 bases from V and 0 bases from J, with 7 bases between. CDR3 length: 15 amino acids. The CDR3 sequence: CASSLATDSTDTQYF. The CDR3 coding sequence is TGTGCCAGCAGCTTAGCGACGGATAGCACAGATACGCAGTATTTT.

Only a few counts were recorded for this clonotype. This chain joins TRBV6-2 or TRBV6-3 and TRBJ2-3; 8 bases match TRBD2. The CDR3 spans 17 residues. V lost 4 bases and J lost 10; bases outside the gene matches: 19. Per the germline V gene, CDR1 is MNHEY and CDR2 is SVGEGT. CDR3 residues: CASSSLGAGDLPDPQYF. DNA of the CDR3: TGTGCCAGCAGTTCCCTTGGAGCGGGGGACCTCCCGGATCCGCAGTATTTT.

The rearrangement joins TRBV21-1 to TRBJ1-2. TRBV21-1 is assigned pseudogene status. The CDR3 is 12 residues long. CDR3 sequence (DNA): TGTGCCAGCATAAAGGGTAACTATGGCTACACCTTC. This encodes CASIKGNYGYTF.

The chain couples TRBV7-9 to TRBJ1-1; the D gene is possibly TRBD1 (6 bases). V dropped 2 bases and J dropped 7 bases, with 14 bases sitting between them. There are 14 residues in the CDR3. CDR1 SEHNR and CDR2 FQNEAQ come from the germline V gene (reference sequence). CDR3 nucleotides: TGTGCCAGCAGCTTACGGGGGACACGGGATGAAGCTTTCTTT. It specifies CASSLRGTRDEAFF.